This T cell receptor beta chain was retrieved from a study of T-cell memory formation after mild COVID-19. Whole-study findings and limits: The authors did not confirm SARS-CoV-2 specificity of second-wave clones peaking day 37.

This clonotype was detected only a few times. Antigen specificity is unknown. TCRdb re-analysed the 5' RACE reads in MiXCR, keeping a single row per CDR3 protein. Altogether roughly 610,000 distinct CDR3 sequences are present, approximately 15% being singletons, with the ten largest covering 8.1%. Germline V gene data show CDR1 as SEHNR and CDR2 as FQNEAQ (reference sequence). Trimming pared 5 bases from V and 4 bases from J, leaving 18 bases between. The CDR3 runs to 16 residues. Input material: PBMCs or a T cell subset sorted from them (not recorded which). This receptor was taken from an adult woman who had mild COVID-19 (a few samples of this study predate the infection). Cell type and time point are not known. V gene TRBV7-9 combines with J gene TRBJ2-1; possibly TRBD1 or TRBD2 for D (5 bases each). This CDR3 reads CASSPPRIGGYNEQFF. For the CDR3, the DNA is TGTGCCAGCAGCCCCCCCAGGATTGGGGGATACAATGAGCAGTTCTTC.